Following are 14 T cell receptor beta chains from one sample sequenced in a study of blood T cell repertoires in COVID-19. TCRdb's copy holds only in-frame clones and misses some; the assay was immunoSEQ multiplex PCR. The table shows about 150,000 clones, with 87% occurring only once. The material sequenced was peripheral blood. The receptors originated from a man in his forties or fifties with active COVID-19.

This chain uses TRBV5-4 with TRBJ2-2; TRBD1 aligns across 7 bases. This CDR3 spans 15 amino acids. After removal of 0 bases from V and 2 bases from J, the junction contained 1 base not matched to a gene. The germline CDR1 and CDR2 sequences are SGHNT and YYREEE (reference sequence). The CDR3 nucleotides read TGTGCCAGCAGCTTGGGACAGGGAAACACCGGGGAGCTGTTTTTT. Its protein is CASSLGQGNTGELFF.

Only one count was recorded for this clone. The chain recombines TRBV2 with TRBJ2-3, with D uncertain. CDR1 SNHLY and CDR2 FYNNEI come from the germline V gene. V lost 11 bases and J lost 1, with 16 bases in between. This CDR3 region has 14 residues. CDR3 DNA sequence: TGTGCCTCCGCAGCCGGGTCTCGCACAGATACGCAGTATTTT. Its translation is CASAAGSRTDTQYF.

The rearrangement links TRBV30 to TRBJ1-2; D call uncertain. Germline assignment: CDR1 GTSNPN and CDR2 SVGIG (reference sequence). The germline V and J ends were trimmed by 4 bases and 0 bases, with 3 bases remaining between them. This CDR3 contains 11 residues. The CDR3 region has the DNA TGTGCCTGGAACTCTAACTATGGCTACACCTTC. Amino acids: CAWNSNYGYTF.

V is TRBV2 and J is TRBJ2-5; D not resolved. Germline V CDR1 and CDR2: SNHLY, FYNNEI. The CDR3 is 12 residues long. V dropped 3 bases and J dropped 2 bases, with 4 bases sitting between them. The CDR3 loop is CASSEEQETQYF. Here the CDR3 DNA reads TGTGCCAGCAGTGAGGAGCAAGAGACCCAGTACTTC. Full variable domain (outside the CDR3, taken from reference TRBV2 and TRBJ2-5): EPEVTQTPSHQVTQMGQEVILRCVPISNHLYFYWYRQILGQKVEFLVSFYNNEISEKSEIFDDQFSVERPDGSNFTLKIRSTKLEDSAMYFCASSEEQETQYFGPGTRLLVL.

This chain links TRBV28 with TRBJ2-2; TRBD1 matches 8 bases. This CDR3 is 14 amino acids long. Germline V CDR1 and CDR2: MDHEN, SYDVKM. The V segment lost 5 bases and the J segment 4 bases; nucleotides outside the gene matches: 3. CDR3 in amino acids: CASSKGQGTGELFF. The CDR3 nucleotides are TGTGCCAGCAGTAAAGGACAGGGCACCGGGGAGCTGTTTTTT.

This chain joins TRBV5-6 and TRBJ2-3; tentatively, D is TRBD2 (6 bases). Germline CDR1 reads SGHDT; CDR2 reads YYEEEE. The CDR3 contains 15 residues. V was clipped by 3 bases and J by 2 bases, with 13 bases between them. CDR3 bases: TGTGCCAGCAGCTACGGGGACTTTTACACAGATACGCAGTATTTT. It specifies CASSYGDFYTDTQYF.

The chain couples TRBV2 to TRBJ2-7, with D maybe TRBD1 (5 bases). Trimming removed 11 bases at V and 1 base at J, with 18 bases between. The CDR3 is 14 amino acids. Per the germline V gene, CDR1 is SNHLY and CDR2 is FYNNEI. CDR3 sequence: CAGSSSQGSYEQYF. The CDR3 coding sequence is TGTGCCGGGTCCTCATCCCAGGGTTCCTACGAGCAGTACTTC.

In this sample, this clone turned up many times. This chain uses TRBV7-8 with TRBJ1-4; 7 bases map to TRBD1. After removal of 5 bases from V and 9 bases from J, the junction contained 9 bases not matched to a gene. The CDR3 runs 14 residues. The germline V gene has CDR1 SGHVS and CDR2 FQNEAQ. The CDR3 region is CASSTGTEVQKLFF. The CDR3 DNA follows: TGTGCCAGCAGCACCGGGACAGAAGTTCAAAAACTGTTTTTT.

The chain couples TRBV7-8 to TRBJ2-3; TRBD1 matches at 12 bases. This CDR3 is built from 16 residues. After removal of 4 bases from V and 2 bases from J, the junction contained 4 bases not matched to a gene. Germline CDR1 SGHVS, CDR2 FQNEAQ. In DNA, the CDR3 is TGTGCCAGCAGCTGGGGACAGGGGGCTACCACAGATACGCAGTATTTT. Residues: CASSWGQGATTDTQYF.

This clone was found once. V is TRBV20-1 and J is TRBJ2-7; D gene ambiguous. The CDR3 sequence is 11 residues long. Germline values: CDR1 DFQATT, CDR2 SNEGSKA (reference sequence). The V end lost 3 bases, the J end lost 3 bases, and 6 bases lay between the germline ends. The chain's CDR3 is CSASPSYEQYF. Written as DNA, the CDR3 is TGCAGTGCTAGCCCCAGCTACGAGCAGTACTTC.

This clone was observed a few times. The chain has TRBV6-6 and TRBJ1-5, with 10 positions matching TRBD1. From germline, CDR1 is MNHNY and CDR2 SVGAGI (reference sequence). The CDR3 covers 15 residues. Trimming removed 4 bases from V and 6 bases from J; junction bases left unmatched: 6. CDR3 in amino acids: CASSLRQGALQPQHF. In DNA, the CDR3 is TGTGCCAGCAGTTTACGACAGGGGGCTCTTCAGCCCCAGCATTTT.

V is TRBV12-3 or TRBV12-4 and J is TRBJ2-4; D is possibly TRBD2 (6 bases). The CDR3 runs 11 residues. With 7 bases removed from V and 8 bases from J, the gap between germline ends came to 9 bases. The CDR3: CASISGDIQYF. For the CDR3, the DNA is TGTGCCAGCATCTCGGGGGACATTCAGTACTTC.

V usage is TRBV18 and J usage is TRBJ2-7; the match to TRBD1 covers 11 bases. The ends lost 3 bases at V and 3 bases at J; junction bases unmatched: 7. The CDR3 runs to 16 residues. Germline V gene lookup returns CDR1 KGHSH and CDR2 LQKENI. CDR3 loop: CASSPGTGGTNYEQYF. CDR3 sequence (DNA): TGTGCCAGCTCACCGGGGACAGGGGGGACAAACTACGAGCAGTACTTC. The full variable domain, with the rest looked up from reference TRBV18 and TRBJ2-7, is NAGVMQNPRHLVRRRGQEARLRCSPMKGHSHVYWYRQLPEEGLKFMVYLQKENIIDESGMPKERFSAEFPKEGPSILRIQQVVRGDSAAYFCASSPGTGGTNYEQYFGPGTRLTVT.

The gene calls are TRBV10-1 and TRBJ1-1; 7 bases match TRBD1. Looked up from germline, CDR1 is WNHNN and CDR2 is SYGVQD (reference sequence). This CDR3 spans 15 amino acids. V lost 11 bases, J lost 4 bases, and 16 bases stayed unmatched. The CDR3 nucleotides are TGCGCCTCTAGGGGTAGACAGGGAGGCGGCACTGAAGCTTTCTTT. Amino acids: CASRGRQGGGTEAFF.